This T cell receptor (beta chain) was sequenced in a study of graft-versus-host responses after intestinal transplantation. Study-level information: Multivisceral, liver-intestinal, or isolated intestinal grafts went to recipients. Anti-thymocyte globulin served as induction for all recipients, who then took tacrolimus and steroids for approximately three years. Study findings and constraints: Early declines in HvG clones that occurred post-transplant were associated with peak circulating GvH clone levels. GvH clones detected in recipient marrow included some appearing first in ileum or blood.

Method: immunoSEQ multiplex PCR; TCRdb's copy keeps in-frame clones and lacks some. The table records roughly 60,000 clones, 90% to 95% of them present only once. Concerning this clone itself: Its antigen is unidentified.

Material: PBMCs, obtained 118 to 130 days after intestinal transplantation. This TCR came from a human patient who received an intestinal transplant, so some T cells may come from the graft donor.

CDR3 nucleotides: TGTGCCAGCAGCTTGGCAGGGGCGGCTGGGGCCAACGTCCTGACTTTC. Translated, it gives CASSLAGAAGANVLTF. J is TRBJ2-6 and V is TRBV5-6, with a possible D match to TRBD1 (6 bases). This CDR3 has 16 amino acids. V was trimmed by 0 bases and J by 2 bases, leaving 9 bases between them. In germline, CDR1 is SGHDT, CDR2 YYEEEE.